These 27 T cell receptor beta chains came from one sample sequenced in a study of PD-L1 blockade in urothelial cancer. Libraries were prepared by immunoSEQ multiplex PCR; TCRdb keeps only in-frame clonotypes and omits some of them. Of tens of thousands of clones in the sample, around 82% were seen once. This specimen consisted of PBMCs, obtained around atezolizumab (anti-PD-L1) treatment. The receptors derive from a man between 65 and 85 years old with urothelial cancer.

The V call is TRBV5-5, the J call TRBJ2-5; 8 bases match TRBD2. The CDR3 consists of 13 residues. After removal of 10 bases from V and 4 bases from J, the junction contained 9 bases not matched to a gene. Germline loops: CDR1 SGHKS, CDR2 YYEKEE (reference sequence). The CDR3 DNA sequence: TGTGCCGGAGAGCGGGGGCCAGGAGAGACCCAGTACTTC. It encodes CAGERGPGETQYF.

The CDR3 nucleotides are TGTGCCAGCAGCGCAATCACGATAAAGGGACAGGGAGAAGCTTTCTTT. Its translation is CASSAITIKGQGEAFF. J is TRBJ1-1 and V is TRBV7-8, with 9 bases matching TRBD1. Germline CDR1 SGHVS, CDR2 FQNEAQ. The CDR3 covers 16 residues. V shed 5 bases, J shed 8 bases, and the junction held 15 bases outside the gene matches.

This clone has only one observation. The chain is built from TRBV29-1 and TRBJ2-5; 15 bases map to TRBD2. The CDR3 has 21 residues. The germline CDR1 and CDR2 sequences are SQVTM and ANQGSEA. J gave up 3 bases and V 4 bases, and 21 bases lay outside the gene matches. Written as DNA, the CDR3 is TGCAGCGTTGTTCTGGAGCCCCGCGGGACTAGCGGGAGGACCTGGGAAGAGACCCAGTACTTC. Protein product: CSVVLEPRGTSGRTWEETQYF.

The chain uses TRBV4-3 and TRBJ2-1; 7 positions match TRBD1. The germline V gene has CDR1 LGHNA and CDR2 YSLEER. Trimming removed 1 base from V and 8 bases from J; junction bases left unmatched: 8. CDR3 length equals 15 residues. The CDR3 DNA reads as TGCGCCAGCAGCCAAGTAGGGGGCCTTAGCGATGAGCAGTTCTTC. It encodes CASSQVGGLSDEQFF.

The rearrangement uses TRBV19 and TRBJ2-1; no reliable D call. The CDR3 contains 12 residues. Looked up from germline, CDR1 is LNHDA and CDR2 is SQIVND (reference sequence). With 3 bases removed from V and 9 bases from J, the gap between germline ends came to 9 bases. DNA for the CDR3: TGTGCCAGTAGTATTAGCAGCTTTGAGCAGTTCTTC. Encoded protein: CASSISSFEQFF.

The chain couples TRBV19 to TRBJ1-5, with TRBD1 matching 7 bases. The CDR3 is made up of 18 amino acids. Germline values: CDR1 LNHDA, CDR2 SQIVND (reference sequence). The V segment lost 1 base and the J segment 1 base; nucleotides outside the gene matches: 10. CDR3 residues: CASSIAPTGTSSNQPQHF. The CDR3 bases are TGTGCCAGTAGTATAGCCCCGACAGGGACGTCGAGCAATCAGCCCCAGCATTTT.

This clone has a single count. The chain recombines TRBV7-9 with TRBJ2-1; 7 positions match TRBD2. This CDR3 comprises 17 residues. V shed 4 bases, J shed 6 bases, and the junction held 15 bases outside the gene matches. Germline CDR1 SEHNR, CDR2 FQNEAQ (reference sequence). The CDR3 loop reads CASSSPWAGEGSNEQFF. In DNA, the CDR3 is TGTGCCAGCAGCTCCCCCTGGGCGGGAGAGGGGTCCAATGAGCAGTTCTTC.

This clone was seen only once. This chain connects TRBV7-9 to TRBJ2-7; a weak D match, TRBD1 (5 bases). The V gene lost 4 bases and the J gene lost 5 bases, with 15 bases spanning the gap. This CDR3 has 14 amino acids. Germline V gene sequence: CDR1 SEHNR, CDR2 FQNEAQ (reference sequence). The CDR3 DNA reads TGTGCCAGCAGCTCCCCGGCAGGGCTCGACGAGCAGTACTTC. Protein: CASSSPAGLDEQYF.

Here the CDR3 reads CASSERDRGMGTQYF. CDR3 in DNA: TGTGCCAGCAGTGAAAGAGACAGGGGTATGGGGACCCAGTACTTC. The genes are TRBV25-1 and TRBJ2-5, with TRBD1 matching 8 bases. The CDR3 length is 15 residues. The junction had 9 bases not matched to a gene; V was cut back by 2 bases and J by 7 bases. Germline CDR1 reads MGHDK; CDR2 reads SYGVNS.

J is TRBJ2-5 and V is TRBV7-9; possible D gene TRBD1, 7 bases. The length of the CDR3 is 17 residues. Deletions cut 1 base from V and 3 bases from J, with 18 bases between. Germline V lookup: CDR1 SEHNR, CDR2 FQNEAQ (reference sequence). The CDR3 loop is CASSLGRTGGTEETQYF. The CDR3 coding sequence is TGTGCCAGCAGCTTAGGGAGGACAGGCGGGACAGAAGAGACCCAGTACTTC.

This clone has only one observation. The J gene is TRBJ2-1, the V gene TRBV7-2, with 12 nucleotides matching TRBD2. The V gene's germline CDR1 is SGHTA and CDR2 FQGNSA. This CDR3 is 17 amino acids long. V shed 1 base, J shed 4 bases, and the junction held 5 bases outside the gene matches. The DNA for the CDR3 is TGTGCCAGCAGCTTAGTGGCCCTAGCGGGGGGGTACAATGAGCAGTTCTTC. It is translated as CASSLVALAGGYNEQFF.

The V gene is TRBV5-1, the J gene TRBJ2-2; D not resolved. CDR1 SGHRS and CDR2 YFSETQ come from the germline V gene. Trimming pared 1 base from V and 0 bases from J, leaving 13 bases between. This CDR3 comprises 17 residues. CDR3 residues: CASSLRGGPANTGELFF. CDR3 bases: TGCGCCAGCAGCTTGAGAGGCGGCCCCGCGAACACCGGGGAGCTGTTTTTT.

V usage is TRBV19 and J usage is TRBJ1-4; D might be TRBD1 (5 bases). The V and J ends lost 5 bases and 12 bases respectively, with 19 bases between them. The CDR3 consists of 14 residues. The germline gives CDR1 LNHDA, CDR2 SQIVND (reference sequence). CDR3 coding DNA: TGTGCCAGTAGTCCCCGGGACGGGGGTTGGGAACTGTTTTTT. Translation: CASSPRDGGWELFF.

This chain connects TRBV6-5 to TRBJ2-3; 8 positions match TRBD2. V dropped 6 bases and J dropped 4; count of bases not matched to a gene: 6. Germline CDR1 reads MNHEY; CDR2 reads SVGAGI. CDR3 length equals 14 residues. Written as DNA, the CDR3 is TGTGCCAGCAGATGGGGACTAGAGTCAGATACGCAGTATTTT. Its translation is CASRWGLESDTQYF.

This clone is a singleton in its sample. The chain links TRBV7-2 to TRBJ2-7, with 7 bases that match TRBD1. CDR1 SGHTA and CDR2 FQGNSA come from the germline V gene. V shed 5 bases and J 0 bases; nucleotides not matched to a gene: 4. The CDR3 sequence is 14 residues long. The CDR3 bases are TGTGCCAGCAGCCGGACAGGAAACTCCTACGAGCAGTACTTC. As protein: CASSRTGNSYEQYF.

This clone was seen a handful of times. The chain uses TRBV5-6 and TRBJ1-1, with no clear D. CDR1 is SGHDT and CDR2 is YYEEEE in the germline V gene. The CDR3 covers 15 residues. The V end lost 4 bases, the J end lost 4 bases, and 17 bases lay between the germline ends. The CDR3 DNA sequence: TGTGCCAGCAGCCGACTCGCTCTGGAGCTCACTGAAGCTTTCTTT. This gives the protein CASSRLALELTEAFF.

This clone showed up just a few times. V is TRBV5-5 and J is TRBJ1-1, with 10 bases identical to TRBD1. The V gene end was trimmed by 6 bases and the J gene end by 6 bases; junction bases not matched to a gene: 11. CDR1 and CDR2 (germline): SGHKS, YYEKEE (reference sequence). The CDR3 runs to 15 residues. As DNA, the CDR3 is TGTGCCAGCAACCCACGGACAGGGGGGTTCGCTGAAGCTTTCTTT. Protein product: CASNPRTGGFAEAFF.

This chain links TRBV5-8 with TRBJ2-7; 7 bases match TRBD1. Germline V gene lookup returns CDR1 SGHTS and CDR2 YDEGEE. CDR3 size: 14 residues. V dropped 4 bases and J dropped 4; count of bases not matched to a gene: 8. The CDR3: CASSTDRASYEQYF. CDR3 DNA: TGTGCCAGCAGCACCGACAGGGCTAGTTACGAGCAGTACTTC.

The rearrangement links TRBV5-5 to TRBJ1-4; D ambiguous. CDR1 SGHKS and CDR2 YYEKEE come from the germline V gene (reference sequence). The V gene lost 4 bases and the J gene lost 2 bases, with 12 bases spanning the gap. The CDR3 loop spans 15 amino acids. The CDR3 region is CASSPPTGTNEKLFF. The CDR3 nucleotides read TGTGCCAGCAGCCCACCGACTGGGACTAATGAAAAACTGTTTTTT.

The chain joins TRBV6-1 to TRBJ2-4, with D possibly matching TRBD2 (5 bases). Trimming stripped 1 base from V and 2 bases from J, with 6 bases between. CDR1 and CDR2 (germline): MNHNS, SASEGT. The CDR3 is 14 residues long. The CDR3: CASSEGRSKNIQYF. The CDR3 nucleotides read TGTGCCAGCAGTGAAGGGAGGTCCAAAAACATTCAGTACTTC.

V gene TRBV19 combines with J gene TRBJ1-1, with D unresolved. V gave up 9 bases and J gave up 5 bases, with 19 bases separating them. Germline CDR1 is LNHDA and CDR2 is SQIVND (reference sequence). This CDR3 has 14 amino acids. The CDR3 DNA follows: TGTGCCAGCCGTGTGGGAGGCCAGTGGACTGAAGCTTTCTTT. Amino acids: CASRVGGQWTEAFF.

The V gene is TRBV5-5, the J gene TRBJ2-7; D ambiguous. Germline CDR1 reads SGHKS; CDR2 reads YYEKEE (reference sequence). Trimming removed 1 base from V and 5 bases from J, with 13 bases in between. The CDR3 spans 14 residues. The CDR3 reads CASSLSQEINEQYF. CDR3 DNA: TGTGCCAGCAGCTTGTCTCAGGAAATCAACGAGCAGTACTTC.

V is TRBV2 and J is TRBJ2-1, with a tentative D call TRBD1 (7 bases). This CDR3 is 15 amino acids long. Germline V gene lookup returns CDR1 SNHLY and CDR2 FYNNEI. Between the trimmed V and J ends, which lost 6 bases and 5 bases, there was a span of 17 bases. CDR3 sequence (DNA): TGTGCCAGCAGGACCCGGTCAGGGGGGCACAATGAGCAGTTCTTC. It codes for CASRTRSGGHNEQFF.

The gene calls are TRBV5-5 and TRBJ2-7; a possible D gene is TRBD1 (6 bases). V was pared by 3 bases and J by 0 bases, with 10 bases between. This CDR3 contains 14 residues. The germline V gene encodes CDR1 SGHKS and CDR2 YYEKEE (reference sequence). The chain's CDR3 is CASSWTAGSYEQYF. The CDR3 DNA follows: TGTGCCAGCAGCTGGACAGCAGGCTCCTACGAGCAGTACTTC.

V gene TRBV5-1 combines with J gene TRBJ2-7; 10 nucleotides line up with TRBD2. Unmatched junction bases numbered 8, after V lost 4 bases and J lost 1 base. This CDR3 comprises 16 residues. Germline V gene data show CDR1 as SGHRS and CDR2 as YFSETQ. The CDR3 region is CASSLSPSGSSYEQYF. In nucleotides, the CDR3 is TGCGCCAGCAGCCTCTCCCCTAGCGGGAGTTCCTACGAGCAGTACTTC.

The chain carries TRBV30 and TRBJ2-7; the match to TRBD2 covers 8 bases. The V and J ends lost 4 bases and 3 bases, in that order; junction bases with no gene match: 8. CDR3 length: 14 residues. Per germline, CDR1 GTSNPN and CDR2 SVGIG (reference sequence). The DNA for the CDR3 is TGTGCCTGGAACTTGAGGAGCGGGGGCTACGAGCAGTACTTC. Amino acid sequence: CAWNLRSGGYEQYF. Together with reference TRBV30 and TRBJ2-7, the CDR3 gives the full variable domain: SQTIHQWPATLVQPVGSPLSLECTVEGTSNPNLYWYRQAAGRGLQLLFYSVGIGQISSEVPQNLSASRPQDRQFILSSKKLLLSDSGFYLCAWNLRSGGYEQYFGPGTRLTVT.

This rearrangement joins TRBV29-1 to TRBJ1-1; 7 bases fit TRBD1. V lost 7 bases to trimming and J lost 4 bases; unmatched junction nucleotides: 12. The CDR3 has 14 amino acids. The germline gives CDR1 SQVTM, CDR2 ANQGSEA. Here the CDR3 reads CSAPRQGGSTEAFF. CDR3 nucleotide sequence: TGCAGCGCCCCCCGACAGGGAGGAAGCACTGAAGCTTTCTTT.